The clone carrying this TCR beta chain was detected many times. TCR beta CDR3 sequences were amplified from RNA transcripts. TCR CDR3 underwent first-round RT-PCR with the HTBI primer set. MiXCR, applied by TCRdb to the multiplex PCR reads, yields one record per CDR3 protein. The sample lists a few hundred thousand distinct CDR3 sequences, around 16% occurring once. The data were taken from a study of T cells in Graves' hyperthyroidism and ophthalmopathy. Diagnosis of hyperthyroidism was new in patients aged 18 to 65, and its duration was under 2 months. Diagnoses were established using clinical symptoms, serum thyroxine and TRAb, thyroid ultrasound and orbital computed tomography. The V end was cut by 5 bases, the J end by 3 bases, with 18 bases between. The CDR3 has 16 amino acids. Germline V gene sequence: CDR1 MNHNS, CDR2 SASEGT.

Specimen: blood. The source is a woman younger than 30 with Graves' hyperthyroidism. J is TRBJ2-3 and V is TRBV6-1; D perhaps matches TRBD2 (5 bases). CDR3: CASSSASPGGTDTQYF. The CDR3 bases are TGTGCCAGCAGTTCGGCTAGCCCCGGAGGAACAGATACGCAGTATTTT.